The 22 T cell receptor beta chains given below trace back to one sample, sequenced in a study of PD-L1 blockade in urothelial cancer. Repertoires were generated with immunoSEQ multiplex PCR, while TCRdb's copy carries only in-frame clones and drops some. The sample lists 40,000 to 50,000 clones, roughly 82% seen once, with 13% in the top ten. The time point is: peripheral blood 6 weeks after treatment start. The input for sequencing was PBMCs, taken around atezolizumab (anti-PD-L1) treatment. The receptors here all came from a man in his sixties with urothelial cancer.

The chain recombines TRBV6-5 with TRBJ1-2; TRBD1 might be the D (6 bases). This CDR3 comprises 16 residues. The germline gives CDR1 MNHEY, CDR2 SVGAGI. With 2 bases removed from V and 2 bases from J, the gap between germline ends came to 15 bases. CDR3: CASSYLSIRGNYGYTF. The CDR3 DNA sequence: TGTGCCAGCAGTTACCTGTCAATCAGGGGCAACTATGGCTACACCTTC.

The rearrangement links TRBV7-2 to TRBJ2-1, with D maybe TRBD2 (5 bases). CDR1 is SGHTA and CDR2 is FQGNSA in the germline V gene. Trimming pared 5 bases from V and 0 bases from J, leaving 11 bases between. CDR3 length: 15 amino acids. CDR3 coding DNA: TGTGCCAGCAGCAAAAGCGGCGACTCCTACAATGAGCAGTTCTTC. It is translated as CASSKSGDSYNEQFF.

The rearrangement uses TRBV7-6 and TRBJ1-4; D unclear. Per the germline V gene, CDR1 is SGHVS and CDR2 is FNYEAQ. Trimming took 1 base from V and 3 from J, leaving 12 bases between them. This CDR3 has 16 amino acids. The CDR3 protein is CASSLEHPGANEKLFF. CDR3 coding DNA: TGTGCCAGCAGCTTAGAACATCCCGGGGCTAATGAAAAACTGTTTTTT.

The chain couples TRBV19 to TRBJ2-1; 16 nucleotides line up with TRBD2. The CDR3 has 18 residues. Germline trimming cut 6 bases from V and 4 bases from J; bases unmatched to any gene: 9. Germline CDR1 LNHDA, CDR2 SQIVND (reference sequence). DNA for the CDR3: TGTGCCAGTAGAACCGGGACTAGCGGGGGGGAGGTTTACAATGAGCAGTTCTTC. This sequence encodes CASRTGTSGGEVYNEQFF. Full variable domain (rest looked up from reference TRBV19 and TRBJ2-1): DGGITQSPKYLFRKEGQNVTLSCEQNLNHDAMYWYRQDPGQGLRLIYYSQIVNDFQKGDIAEGYSVSREKKESFPLTVTSAQKNPTAFYLCASRTGTSGGEVYNEQFFGPGTRLTVL.

This chain joins TRBV19 and TRBJ2-2, with 8 nucleotides matching TRBD2. Germline lookup yields CDR1 LNHDA and CDR2 SQIVND (reference sequence). The V segment lost 3 bases and the J segment 3 bases; nucleotides outside the gene matches: 6. The CDR3 totals 16 residues. CDR3 sequence (DNA): TGTGCCAGTAGTATTGTCACGGGAGGGTACACCGGGGAGCTGTTTTTT. This translates into CASSIVTGGYTGELFF.

The chain carries TRBV4-2 and TRBJ2-3, with 15 bases matching TRBD2. Trimming at V came to 4 bases and at J to 3 bases, leaving 8 bases not matched to a gene. The germline gives CDR1 LGHNA, CDR2 YNFKEQ. The CDR3 has 18 amino acids. The CDR3 loop is CASSPSWTSGGGTDTQYF. CDR3 nucleotide sequence: TGTGCCAGCAGCCCTTCGTGGACTAGCGGGGGGGGTACAGATACGCAGTATTTT.

The chain is built from TRBV11-2 and TRBJ2-3, with 10 bases matching TRBD2. The CDR3 runs to 16 residues. Germline values: CDR1 SGHAT, CDR2 FQNNGV. After removal of 5 bases from V and 5 bases from J, the junction contained 10 bases not matched to a gene. DNA for the CDR3: TGTGCCAGCAGCCCACTAGCGGGGCAGCTGGGAGATACGCAGTATTTT. This gives the protein CASSPLAGQLGDTQYF.

V usage is TRBV7-2 and J usage is TRBJ2-2; no clear D. Per germline, CDR1 SGHTA and CDR2 FQGNSA. V lost 6 bases, J lost 1 base, and 9 bases lay in between. The CDR3 spans 14 residues. This CDR3 is CASRLTVNTGELFF. CDR3 sequence (DNA): TGTGCCAGCAGGTTAACAGTGAACACCGGGGAGCTGTTTTTT.

In this sample, this clone turned up a few times. V and J are TRBV10-1 and TRBJ2-7; D perhaps matches TRBD1 (6 bases). This CDR3 is built from 13 residues. Germline V gives CDR1 WNHNN, CDR2 SYGVQD (reference sequence). The V and J ends lost 6 bases and 3 bases respectively, with 12 bases between them. The CDR3 region is CASRAYRVYEQYF. CDR3 DNA: TGCGCCAGCAGAGCCTACAGGGTCTACGAGCAGTACTTC.

The V and J genes are TRBV5-1 and TRBJ2-3; D may be TRBD2 (6 bases). The CDR3 totals 15 residues. Germline V lookup: CDR1 SGHRS, CDR2 YFSETQ. V was pared by 5 bases and J by 2 bases, with 15 bases between. CDR3 coding DNA: TGCGCCAGCAGTCTTAGCGGAAGACCCACAGATACGCAGTATTTT. Protein product: CASSLSGRPTDTQYF.

V gene TRBV2 combines with J gene TRBJ2-5; possible D gene TRBD2, 5 bases. The CDR3 loop spans 15 amino acids. The ends were cut back, 5 bases at V and 5 bases at J, with 18 bases in the middle. Germline V gene lookup returns CDR1 SNHLY and CDR2 FYNNEI. Written as DNA, the CDR3 is TGTGCCAGCAGTAGGAGCCAAGCGGAGAGGGAGACCCAGTACTTC. It yields the protein CASSRSQAERETQYF.

This clone was recorded only once. The V gene is TRBV7-2, the J gene TRBJ2-5, with D maybe TRBD1 (5 bases). V lost 2 bases and J lost 5, with 9 bases in between. The CDR3 is 13 amino acids. Germline V lookup: CDR1 SGHTA, CDR2 FQGNSA. The CDR3 DNA reads TGTGCCAGCAGCTTAAACGGACACGAGACCCAGTACTTC. Protein sequence: CASSLNGHETQYF.

The CDR3 sequence is CASSHRGDNEQFF. CDR3 sequence (DNA): TGTGCCAGCAGTCATCGAGGTGATAATGAGCAGTTCTTC. J is TRBJ2-1 and V is TRBV6-6, with D unclear. This CDR3 is 13 amino acids long. CDR1 and CDR2 (germline): MNHNY, SVGAGI (reference sequence). Trimming shortened V by 5 bases and J by 7 bases, and 12 bases separated the two germline ends.

The CDR3 region has the DNA TGTGCCAGCAGTCCTGGGACAGGGGCCAACACTGAAGCTTTCTTT. Translated, it gives CASSPGTGANTEAFF. The chain is built from TRBV27 and TRBJ1-1, with 10 bases lining up with TRBD1. The CDR3 has 15 residues. CDR1 is MNHEY and CDR2 is SMNVEV in the germline V gene (reference sequence). V gave up 5 bases and J gave up 2 bases; unmatched junction bases: 5.

This chain uses TRBV6-1 with TRBJ1-5; a weak D match, TRBD1 (5 bases). The CDR3 spans 13 residues. The V gene's germline CDR1 is MNHNS and CDR2 SASEGT. The ends were cut back, 7 bases at V and 5 bases at J, with 12 bases in the middle. In nucleotides, the CDR3 is TGTGCCAGCACTCCTTGGGGCCATCAGCCCCAGCATTTT. Its translation is CASTPWGHQPQHF.

V and J are TRBV4-3 and TRBJ1-5; no reliable D call. The CDR3 is 17 amino acids. V lost 0 bases to trimming and J lost 0 bases, with 12 bases between them. Germline assignment: CDR1 LGHNA and CDR2 YSLEER. The CDR3 nucleotides read TGCGCCAGCAGCCAAGATCCCCAGATTTATAGCAATCAGCCCCAGCATTTT. It translates to CASSQDPQIYSNQPQHF.

This clone was seen only a few times. The V call is TRBV29-1, the J call TRBJ1-2; D is perhaps TRBD1 (6 bases). CDR3 size: 13 residues. Trimming cost V 7 bases and J 2 bases, with 14 bases left between them. Germline CDR1 is SQVTM and CDR2 is ANQGSEA. The DNA of the CDR3 is TGCAGCGCAACGGACAGTACCAACTATGGCTACACCTTC. Protein product: CSATDSTNYGYTF.

The rearrangement joins TRBV6-6 to TRBJ1-4; 9 positions agree with TRBD1. Trimming at V came to 6 bases and at J to 8 bases, leaving 13 bases not matched to a gene. The CDR3 loop spans 16 amino acids. The germline V gene encodes CDR1 MNHNY and CDR2 SVGAGI (reference sequence). The CDR3 sequence is CASSPRRDRVQEKLFF. The CDR3 DNA is TGTGCCAGCAGCCCAAGAAGGGACAGGGTACAAGAAAAACTGTTTTTT.

This CDR3 reads CASSPRTSGGYQETQYF. In DNA, the CDR3 is TGTGCCAGCAGCCCGAGGACTAGCGGGGGGTACCAAGAGACCCAGTACTTC. The V call is TRBV11-2, the J call TRBJ2-5; TRBD2 aligns across 14 bases. CDR1 and CDR2 (germline): SGHAT, FQNNGV. There are 17 residues in the CDR3. J was trimmed by 0 bases and V by 5 bases; bases with no gene match: 5.

The chain joins TRBV5-1 to TRBJ2-1, with 10 bases that match TRBD2. CDR1 SGHRS and CDR2 YFSETQ come from the germline V gene. The J segment lost 6 bases and the V segment lost 0 bases, leaving 12 bases of the junction unmatched. The CDR3 has 18 amino acids. CDR3: CASSLGRVAGGFINEQFF. The CDR3 DNA reads as TGCGCCAGCAGCTTGGGTCGGGTAGCGGGAGGATTTATCAATGAGCAGTTCTTC.

The chain employs TRBV7-2 and TRBJ2-5; D is perhaps TRBD2 (5 bases). Trimming cost V 1 base and J 4 bases, with 7 bases left between them. This CDR3 has 13 residues. The germline V gene has CDR1 SGHTA and CDR2 FQGNSA. The CDR3 spells CASSLGGSETQYF. The CDR3 DNA reads as TGTGCCAGCAGCTTAGGAGGGTCAGAGACCCAGTACTTC.

The chain links TRBV27 to TRBJ2-3; D is perhaps TRBD2 (7 bases). Germline loops: CDR1 MNHEY, CDR2 SMNVEV (reference sequence). Deletions cut 7 bases from V and 6 bases from J, with 17 bases between. The CDR3 extends over 14 amino acids. The CDR3, as DNA: TGTGCCAGCAAGCCGGGGGGCTGGGGCGATACGCAGTATTTT. This gives the protein CASKPGGWGDTQYF.